The 18 T cell receptor delta chains given below trace back to one sample, sequenced in a study of fetal and pediatric gammadelta thymocytes. TCRdb reran clone calling via CATT on the reads. The sample includes thousands of delta-chain clones, about 25% seen only once; the top ten take about 4.5%. Sequencing was performed on non-Vgamma9Vdelta2 gamma-delta T cells from the thymus. Subset specified: CD3+gammadeltaTCR+ thymocytes not co-expressing Vgamma9 and Vdelta2. The receptors stem from a child who underwent cardiac surgery and was recorded as healthy.

Concerning this clone: It differs at one base from a far larger clone, so likely a read error. The chain carries TRDV2 and TRDJ1, with D uncertain. The CDR3 contains 15 residues. With 0 bases removed from V and 3 bases from J, the gap between germline ends came to 13 bases. Germline-derived CDR1 and CDR2 are GEAIGNYY and EKD. Here the CDR3 reads CACDTGSSHADKLIF. The CDR3 DNA sequence: TGTGCCTGTGACACCGGCTCCTCCCACGCCGATAAACTCATCTTT.

This clone was found a few times. The rearrangement uses TRDV1 and TRDJ1; 13 nucleotides align to TRDD3. The germline gives CDR1 TSWWSYY, CDR2 QGS. The CDR3 consists of 23 residues. V was clipped by 5 bases and J by 5 bases; unmatched bases: 29. The CDR3 is CALGSYHLQCIYWGIRLGDKLIF. CDR3 DNA: TGTGCTCTTGGGTCCTATCATCTCCAGTGCATTTACTGGGGGATACGCCTGGGGGATAAACTCATCTTT.

This clone has only a few counts. The chain links TRDV1 to TRDJ1; D is possibly TRDD3 (5 bases). Germline loops: CDR1 TSWWSYY, CDR2 QGS. The CDR3 extends over 25 amino acids. Trimming took off 5 bases at V and 0 bases at J, with 43 bases between the two ends. DNA for the CDR3: TGTGCTCTTGGGCCCACAAAACTACACCGGTCCAGCGGGGACACAATACGGGCTTACACCGATAAACTCATCTTT. Its protein product is CALGPTKLHRSSGDTIRAYTDKLIF.

By share, this clone ranks as medium-sized. The J gene is TRDJ1, the V gene TRDV1; 10 nucleotides line up with TRDD3. In germline, CDR1 is TSWWSYY, CDR2 QGS. The CDR3 sequence is 19 residues long. V trimming: 1 base; J trimming: 0 bases; junction bases outside the gene matches: 11. The CDR3 sequence: CALGEHLGWGILYTDKLIF. DNA of the CDR3: TGTGCTCTTGGGGAACACCTCGGATGGGGGATACTGTACACCGATAAACTCATCTTT.

A word on this clone: This may come from a read error, since a much larger clone is one base off. This sample also contains other DNA sequences that code for the same CDR3. The rearrangement joins TRDV1 to TRDJ1; the match to TRDD3 covers 7 bases. Germline V gene data show CDR1 as TSWWSYY and CDR2 as QGS. The CDR3 consists of 20 residues. The CDR3 DNA is TGTGCCCTTGGGGAACCAGCCCTAGGATTGGCTGGGGGCCCCACCGATAAACTCATCTTT. As protein: CALGEPALGLAGGPTDKLIF.

In its sample, this clone ranks as medium-sized. The chain carries TRDV1 and TRDJ1; 9 bases are a match to TRDD3. After removal of 0 bases from V and 3 bases from J, the junction contained 14 bases not matched to a gene. Germline loops: CDR1 TSWWSYY, CDR2 QGS. The CDR3 runs 19 residues. In nucleotides, the CDR3 is TGTGCTCTTGGGGAACTAGGTGGTCCCTGGGGGATTCCTTCCGATAAACTCATCTTT. It specifies CALGELGGPWGIPSDKLIF.

V and J are TRDV1 and TRDJ1; TRDD3 matches at 12 bases. V shed 2 bases, J shed 7 bases, and the junction held 17 bases outside the gene matches. The CDR3 loop spans 19 amino acids. Germline V gene sequence: CDR1 TSWWSYY, CDR2 QGS. The CDR3 bases are TGTGCTCTTGGGGAAATGTCCTACGAACTGGGGGATACATGGGGTAAACTCATCTTT. It yields the protein CALGEMSYELGDTWGKLIF.

This clone has just one count. Being one base from a much bigger clone, this may be a read error. The chain joins TRDV1 to TRDJ1, with 7 positions matching TRDD3. V trimming: 1 base; J trimming: 0 bases; junction bases outside the gene matches: 14. The CDR3 contains 19 residues. Per germline, CDR1 TSWWSYY and CDR2 QGS. CDR3 sequence: CALGERTQAGGLYTDKLIF. The CDR3 bases are TGTGCTCTTGGGGAACGTACACAAGCTGGGGGTTTGTACACCGATAAACTCATCTTT.

This clone was detected a few times. The chain is built from TRDV1 and TRDJ1; TRDD3 matches at 10 bases. Germline lookup yields CDR1 TSWWSYY and CDR2 QGS. CDR3 length equals 21 residues. J gave up 0 bases and V 6 bases, and 22 bases lay outside the gene matches. CDR3 sequence (DNA): TGTGCTCTTGGCCCACCCACTGGGGGGGATACGCCCCATCTATACACCGATAAACTCATCTTT. Translated: CALGPPTGGDTPHLYTDKLIF.

As concerns this clone: The sample contains more than one DNA sequence encoding this CDR3. The chain links TRDV1 to TRDJ1, with 8 nucleotides matching TRDD3. V dropped 2 bases and J dropped 5; count of bases not matched to a gene: 31. CDR1 TSWWSYY and CDR2 QGS come from the germline V gene. The length of the CDR3 is 23 residues. The CDR3 sequence: CALGELLVPPREGYVMFPDKLIF. DNA for the CDR3: TGTGCTCTTGGGGAATTATTAGTTCCTCCTAGGGAGGGATACGTGATGTTCCCAGATAAACTCATCTTT.

In this sample, this clone turned up a few times. The gene calls are TRDV1 and TRDJ1; possible D gene TRDD3, 6 bases. Germline V CDR1 and CDR2: TSWWSYY, QGS. The CDR3 consists of 19 residues. Trimming shortened V by 1 base and J by 0 bases, and 21 bases separated the two germline ends. The CDR3 DNA sequence: TGTGCTCTTGGGGAACGAAAAGTCTTTGGGGGGTCGTACACCGATAAACTCATCTTT. This translates into CALGERKVFGGSYTDKLIF.

Regarding this clone: A much larger clone sits a single nucleotide away, making a read error possible. V usage is TRDV1 and J usage is TRDJ1; no clear D gene. The CDR3 has 18 amino acids. Germline V gene data show CDR1 as TSWWSYY and CDR2 as QGS. Written as DNA, the CDR3 is TGTGCTCTTGGGGAACTATCCCCGGGCAAGTTGTTCACCGATAAACGCATCTTT. Protein product: CALGELSPGKLFTDKRIF.

This clone is medium-sized in the sample. The chain uses TRDV1 and TRDJ1; 9 nucleotides match TRDD3. Germline assignment: CDR1 TSWWSYY and CDR2 QGS. J lost 4 bases, V lost 4 bases, and 25 bases had no gene match. This CDR3 spans 21 amino acids. CDR3 coding DNA: TGTGCTCTTGGGGGCGGGGACGTACGTTTGGTGGGGGATAAGGACAGCGATAAACTCATCTTT. It yields the protein CALGGGDVRLVGDKDSDKLIF.

In this sample, this clone is large. The rearrangement joins TRDV1 to TRDJ1; TRDD2 matches 8 bases. Germline V gene data show CDR1 as TSWWSYY and CDR2 as QGS. The CDR3 is made up of 20 amino acids. Trimming took 0 bases from V and 1 from J; bases not matched to a gene: 16. The CDR3: CALGELSNFLHVNSTDKLIF. CDR3 in DNA: TGTGCTCTTGGGGAACTCTCCAACTTCCTACATGTGAACAGCACCGATAAACTCATCTTT.

The gene calls are TRDV1 and TRDJ1; TRDD3 matches at 9 bases. The CDR3 extends over 21 amino acids. V shed 5 bases and J 4 bases; nucleotides not matched to a gene: 26. Germline V lookup: CDR1 TSWWSYY, CDR2 QGS. CDR3: CALGNKPVLLPPLLGDDKLIF. The DNA of the CDR3 is TGTGCTCTTGGGAATAAACCCGTACTACTTCCGCCTCTACTGGGGGACGATAAACTCATCTTT.

The chain recombines TRDV1 with TRDJ1; the match to TRDD3 covers 12 bases. V was clipped by 2 bases and J by 0 bases; unmatched bases: 19. Germline V gene data show CDR1 as TSWWSYY and CDR2 as QGS. The length of the CDR3 is 22 residues. Here the CDR3 DNA reads TGTGCTCTTGGGGAAGCCAGGTTCCCCGTACTGGGGGATACTAGTAACACCGATAAACTCATCTTT. Its protein is CALGEARFPVLGDTSNTDKLIF.

This clone counts as medium-sized (0.01 to 0.1%). The chain has TRDV1 and TRDJ1, with D unresolved. V shed 1 base and J shed 0 bases, with 18 bases lying between them. The CDR3 covers 18 residues. In germline, CDR1 is TSWWSYY, CDR2 QGS. The CDR3 loop reads CALGEPLGYTDNTDKLIF. CDR3 in DNA: TGTGCTCTTGGGGAACCCCTAGGTTATACTGACAACACCGATAAACTCATCTTT.

V is TRDV2 and J is TRDJ1; 8 bases fit TRDD3. Trimming took 0 bases from V and 0 from J; bases not matched to a gene: 2. The CDR3 is 15 residues long. CDR1 and CDR2 (germline): GEAIGNYY, EKD. CDR3 residues: CACDTWGIYTDKLIF. CDR3 DNA sequence: TGTGCCTGTGACACCTGGGGGATTTACACCGATAAACTCATCTTT.